This is a list of T cell receptor beta chains from one sample in a study of cytomegalovirus exposure and HLA in healthy donors. Here immunoSEQ multiplex PCR was the method, and the copy in TCRdb shows in-frame clones only, minus some. Of 45,000 to 65,000 clones in the sample, about 70% were seen once. Sequenced input: PBMCs. The receptors originated from a woman aged 45-60 years in good health and CMV-seropositive. Each CDR3 is given with its conserved first and last residue. The D gene is left open where the match is weak. The size of a clone is reported for some rows only, either as once, few or many, or as a class for expanded clones.

size	V	D	J	DNA	CDR3
NA	TRBV5-6	TRBD1	TRBJ1-2	TGTGCCAGCAGCTCCCTGACAGGGGCATATGGCTACACCTTC	CASSSLTGAYGYTF
NA	TRBV5-1	NA	TRBJ1-3	TGCGCCAGCAGCTTGGCCAGTGTCTCTGGAAACACCATATATTTT	CASSLASVSGNTIYF
NA	TRBV7-8	TRBD1	TRBJ2-5	TGTGCCAGCAGCAGCCGACAGGGGGCGGGTGAGCAGTACTTC	CASSSRQGAGEQYF
once	TRBV7-2	TRBD1	TRBJ2-4	TGTGCCAGCAGCTTAGCATCCCGAGGGACAGTTCTAGCCAAAAACATTCAGTACTTC	CASSLASRGTVLAKNIQYF
NA	TRBV9	NA	TRBJ2-7	TGTGCCAGCAGCGTAGATTCCGGTGGGTGGGGGCCTGGGGAGCAGTACTTC	CASSVDSGGWGPGEQYF
few	TRBV5-1	NA	TRBJ1-3	TGCGCCAGCAGCCCAGACAGAATCTCTGGAAACACCATATATTTT	CASSPDRISGNTIYF
once	TRBV7-3	NA	TRBJ2-2	TGTGCCAGCAGCGTAGGGGGGGGACGTAACACCGGGGAGCTGTTTTTT	CASSVGGGRNTGELFF
NA	TRBV7-2	TRBD2	TRBJ2-7	TGTGCCAGCAGCTTACATTTTCGGGAGCGGGGCGAGCAGTACTTC	CASSLHFRERGEQYF
once	TRBV4-3	NA	TRBJ2-7	TGCGCCAGCAGCCAAGTACAGGGTGGGACCTACGAGCAGTACTTC	CASSQVQGGTYEQYF
NA	TRBV5-4	TRBD1	TRBJ2-2	TGTGCCAGCAGCTTGGCCGGGACAGGGTACACCGGGGAGCTGTTTTTT	CASSLAGTGYTGELFF
NA	TRBV2	NA	TRBJ2-5	TGTGCCAGCAAGCTAGCAGAGGGACAAGAGACCCAGTACTTC	CASKLAEGQETQYF
NA	TRBV2	NA	TRBJ2-3	TGTGCCAGCAGTGAAGCGCTGTCTAGCGGCACAGATACGCAGTATTTT	CASSEALSSGTDTQYF
NA	TRBV5-1	TRBD2	TRBJ2-1	TGCGCCAGCAGCTTAACTAGCGGAACCTGGTATGAGCAGTTCTTC	CASSLTSGTWYEQFF
NA	TRBV15	TRBD1	TRBJ1-1	TGTGCCACCCGAGGACAGGGCCCTGAAGCTTTCTTT	CATRGQGPEAFF
NA	TRBV4-2	NA	TRBJ2-1	TGTGCCAGCAGCCAAGAGGAGGCTGAGCAGTTCTTC	CASSQEEAEQFF
NA	TRBV6-1	NA	TRBJ1-1	TGTGCCAGCAGTGCTCAGGGAATGAACACTGAAGCTTTCTTT	CASSAQGMNTEAFF
NA	TRBV7-2	NA	TRBJ2-2	TGTGCCAGCAGCTTGGACGTCGGGAGAGTTGCCGGGGAGCTGTTTTTT	CASSLDVGRVAGELFF
NA	TRBV5-1	NA	TRBJ2-1	TGCGCCAGCAGCCCCGGTGGGTTCTGGAGCAGGGAGGAGAGTGAGCAGTTCTTC	CASSPGGFWSREESEQFF
NA	TRBV9	TRBD2	TRBJ2-7	TGTGCCAGCAGCCTCGCCTCTAGCGGCCCTACCTACGAGCAGTACTTC	CASSLASSGPTYEQYF
NA	TRBV5-6	TRBD1	TRBJ1-6	TGTGCCAGCAGCTTGCTACAGGGGGATTCACCCCTCCACTTT	CASSLLQGDSPLHF
NA	TRBV2	TRBD2	TRBJ2-1	TGTGCCAGCAGTGAAGAGGGGAGCGGGATGGACGATGAGCAGTTCTTC	CASSEEGSGMDDEQFF
NA	TRBV7-9	TRBD1	TRBJ1-2	TGTGCCAGCAGCTGGTTGCCGATCGGGACAGGGGGTGGCTACACCTTC	CASSWLPIGTGGGYTF
NA	TRBV27	TRBD2	TRBJ2-4	TGTGCCAGCGGAAGTAGCGGGAGTCAAAACATTCAGTACTTC	CASGSSGSQNIQYF
NA	TRBV19	TRBD2	TRBJ2-5	TGTGCCTCCCACAGGGGTGGAACTAGCGGGAGGGCGGTAGAGACCCAGTACTTC	CASHRGGTSGRAVETQYF
NA	TRBV28	NA	TRBJ1-5	TGTGCCAGCAGGAAGGGGGTTCAGCCCCAGCATTTT	CASRKGVQPQHF
NA	TRBV28	TRBD2	TRBJ2-2	TGTGCCAGCAGAGGGACTAGCGGGAGAACCGGGGAGCTGTTTTTT	CASRGTSGRTGELFF
few	TRBV2	NA	TRBJ2-7	TGTGCCAGCGCTAGCAACGAGCAGTACTTC	CASASNEQYF
few	TRBV13	NA	TRBJ1-1	TGTGCCAGCAGCTCCAGGGGTGCAGGAGGCACTGAAGCTTTCTTT	CASSSRGAGGTEAFF
NA	TRBV4-1	TRBD1	TRBJ2-7	TGCGCCAGCAGCCGGACAGGACGCGAGCAGTACTTC	CASSRTGREQYF
NA	TRBV2	TRBD2	TRBJ2-7	TGTGCCAGCAGTGAAGACGGGAGGGCCTACGGCGAGCAGTACTTC	CASSEDGRAYGEQYF
few	TRBV18	TRBD1	TRBJ1-5	TGTGCCAGCTCACTCACAGGGGCGGATCAGCCCCAGCATTTT	CASSLTGADQPQHF
NA	TRBV6-6	NA	TRBJ1-1	TGTGCCAGCAGCCAGCGCGGGAACACTGAAGCTTTCTTT	CASSQRGNTEAFF
NA	TRBV4-1	NA	TRBJ1-1	TGCGCCAGCAGCCAAGGGGCCAGGCTCATGAACACTGAAGCTTTCTTT	CASSQGARLMNTEAFF
NA	TRBV5-1	TRBD2	TRBJ2-1	TGCGCCAGCAGCTTAACCGGGACTAGCGGGGGCAATGAGCAGTTCTTC	CASSLTGTSGGNEQFF
NA	TRBV27	TRBD1	TRBJ1-2	TGTGCCAGCAGTGGATCGGGACAGGGCGGTGGCTACACCTTC	CASSGSGQGGGYTF
NA	TRBV28	TRBD2	TRBJ2-7	TGTGCCAGCAGTGTAGGCCTAGCGGCCTCCTACGAGCAGTACTTC	CASSVGLAASYEQYF